This T cell receptor (beta chain) was recovered during a study of T-cell memory formation after mild COVID-19. UMIs and sample barcodes were carried by the TCR alpha and TCR beta cDNA libraries that 5'RACE produced using constant-segment primers. TCRdb called the 5' RACE reads again in MiXCR, with one record for every CDR3 protein. The sample comprises about 270,000 distinct CDR3 sequences, roughly 17% of which are singletons, and roughly 23% rests with the top ten. In its sample, this clonotype was seen a few times. Sequencing was carried out using PBMCs or a T cell subset sorted from them (not recorded which). The source of this sequence is a man younger than 35 who had mild COVID-19 (a few samples of this study predate the infection). Cell type and time point are not known.

This chain's CDR3 is CSARDLGGAPDTQYF. CDR3 bases: TGCAGTGCTAGAGATCTCGGGGGGGCCCCAGATACGCAGTATTTT. V and J are TRBV20-1 and TRBJ2-3; 8 bases fit TRBD2. CDR1 is DFQATT and CDR2 is SNEGSKA in the germline V gene (reference sequence). This CDR3 is built from 15 residues. The V gene end was trimmed by 0 bases and the J gene end by 4 bases; junction bases not matched to a gene: 6.